This TCR beta chain is drawn from a study of early T cells in non-severe SARS-CoV-2 infection. Trimming stripped 4 bases from V and 4 bases from J, with 12 bases between. The CDR3 loop spans 14 amino acids. In germline, CDR1 is SGHKS, CDR2 YYEKEE (reference sequence). TCRdb called the 5' RACE reads again in MiXCR, with one record for every CDR3 protein. The sample includes approximately 89,000 distinct CDR3 sequences, around an eighth of them seen just once. The sequence derives from an adult who was a healthcare worker with PCR-confirmed SARS-CoV-2 infection or an uninfected control (not recorded which). The chain uses TRBV5-5 and TRBJ1-3; D possibly corresponds to TRBD1 (6 bases). Sample: whole blood. The CDR3 sequence is CASSRGTLGNTIYF. In DNA, the CDR3 is TGTGCCAGCAGCCGAGGGACATTAGGAAACACCATATATTTT.